The entry below describes one T cell receptor (beta chain). Data came from immunoSEQ multiplex PCR; TCRdb stores just in-frame clones and leaves some out. Here the sample spans about 31,000 clones, approximately 90% being singletons. The sample belongs to a study of PD-1 and CTLA-4 blockade in melanoma. Germline V CDR1 and CDR2: SGHKS, YYEKEE (reference sequence). The CDR3 loop spans 15 amino acids. V dropped 0 bases and J dropped 2 bases, with 9 bases sitting between them. The receptor's source is a human donor with melanoma. This sample comprised CD8+ T cells from peripheral blood, obtained from a patient given anti-PD-1 treatment. The rearrangement links TRBV5-5 to TRBJ1-5; D gene uncertain. The CDR3 region has the DNA TGTGCCAGCAGCTTGGGGCAATTCGGCAATCAGCCCCAGCATTTT. The encoded protein is CASSLGQFGNQPQHF.